The 25 T cell receptor beta chains listed next were all sequenced from one sample in a study of T-cell reconstitution after alpha-beta-depleted transplantation in children. The TCRbeta library incorporated unique molecular identifiers. TCRdb called the PCR reads again in MiXCR, with one record for every CDR3 protein. This table holds hundreds of thousands of distinct CDR3 sequences, roughly 16% found once. Here the sequenced sample was PBMCs, mostly from graft donor cells, taken 360 days after TCRalphabeta/CD19-depleted stem cell transplant. The receptor set was obtained from a male patient between 10 and 17 years old who had a stem cell transplant for acute lymphoblastic leukemia, so the T cells may come from the graft donor.

The chain is built from TRBV9 and TRBJ2-5, with 8 bases identical to TRBD2. Germline V gene lookup returns CDR1 SGDLS and CDR2 YYNGEE. The CDR3 is made up of 14 amino acids. The J segment lost 9 bases and the V segment lost 0 bases, leaving 7 bases of the junction unmatched. CDR3 residues: CASSVAGGSGAQYF. The CDR3 coding sequence is TGTGCCAGCAGCGTAGCGGGAGGGTCCGGGGCCCAGTACTTC.

This chain joins TRBV18 and TRBJ1-1, with D perhaps matching TRBD1 (5 bases). The CDR3 loop spans 13 amino acids. Per germline, CDR1 KGHSH and CDR2 LQKENI. Trimming removed 5 bases at V and 4 bases at J, with 11 bases between. The CDR3: CASSGDEGTEAFF. CDR3 bases: TGTGCCAGCTCAGGGGACGAGGGCACTGAAGCTTTCTTT. The whole variable domain, remainder taken from reference TRBV18 and TRBJ1-1, is NAGVMQNPRHLVRRRGQEARLRCSPMKGHSHVYWYRQLPEEGLKFMVYLQKENIIDESGMPKERFSAEFPKEGPSILRIQQVVRGDSAAYFCASSGDEGTEAFFGQGTRLTVV.

The chain links TRBV13 to TRBJ2-6; TRBD2 matches 16 bases. V lost 4 bases to trimming and J lost 5 bases; unmatched junction nucleotides: 5. From germline, CDR1 is PRHDT and CDR2 FYEKMQ (reference sequence). The CDR3 has 18 amino acids. CDR3 sequence (DNA): TGTGCCAGCAGCTGGGGACTAGCGGGAGGGCCCTGGGCCAACGTCCTGACTTTC. Translated, it gives CASSWGLAGGPWANVLTF.

The chain recombines TRBV12-3 or TRBV12-4 with TRBJ1-1; a possible D gene is TRBD1 (6 bases). The CDR3 has 16 residues. Trimming removed 0 bases from V and 0 bases from J, with 11 bases in between. The CDR3 coding sequence is TGTGCCAGCAGTTTAGCTAGGGGGATTTTGAACACTGAAGCTTTCTTT. The encoded protein is CASSLARGILNTEAFF.

About this clonotype: This may arise from a read error, as a much more abundant clone is one base away. V usage is TRBV6-2 or TRBV6-3 and J usage is TRBJ2-1; 9 positions agree with TRBD1. CDR1 and CDR2 from the germline V gene are MNHEY and SVGEGT. J was trimmed by 3 bases and V by 6 bases; bases with no gene match: 12. This CDR3 contains 17 residues. The CDR3 coding sequence is TGTGCCAGCAGCCCCGTTCCCGGGACAGGGTGCTACAATGAGCAGTTCTTC. Residues: CASSPVPGTGCYNEQFF.

The chain combines TRBV11-2 with TRBJ2-2, with TRBD1 matching over 8 bases. The trim removed 5 bases at V and 4 bases at J, leaving 15 bases unmatched. This CDR3 comprises 18 residues. CDR1 and CDR2 (germline): SGHAT, FQNNGV. The CDR3 DNA follows: TGTGCCAGCAGCCCGTTCAGGGGGCGGTTTCCCCTCACCGGGGAGCTGTTTTTT. Its protein is CASSPFRGRFPLTGELFF.

Details on this clonotype: The junction departs from germline at one end; a sequencing error may be responsible. The chain joins TRBV11-1 to TRBJ2-2, with TRBD2 identical over 12 bases. The germline V gene encodes CDR1 SGHAT and CDR2 FQDESV (reference sequence). The CDR3 totals 17 residues. The CDR3 nucleotides are TGTGCCAGCAGCCTAGCGGGAGGGCTCCTGTACACCGGGGAGCTGTTTTTT. Translating gives CASSLAGGLLYTGELFF. The full variable domain, its missing parts supplied by reference TRBV11-1 and TRBJ2-2, is EAEVAQSPRYKITEKSQAVAFWCDPISGHATLYWYRQILGQGPELLVQFQDESVVDDSQLPKDRFSAERLKGVDSTLKIQPAELGDSAMYLCASSLAGGLLYTGELFFGEGSRLTVL.

The rearrangement uses TRBV11-2 and TRBJ1-1, with D possibly matching TRBD1 (6 bases). Germline-derived CDR1 and CDR2 are SGHAT and FQNNGV. The CDR3 is 15 amino acids. The V end lost 5 bases, the J end lost 10 bases, and 23 bases lay between the germline ends. CDR3 sequence reads: CASSPEGGRNHGAFF. CDR3 in DNA: TGTGCCAGCAGCCCAGAGGGGGGGCGTAATCATGGAGCTTTCTTT.

In this sample, this clonotype turned up a few times. The genes are TRBV12-3 or TRBV12-4 and TRBJ1-1; the D gene is possibly TRBD1 (5 bases). V gave up 6 bases and J gave up 5 bases, with 13 bases separating them. CDR3 size: 13 residues. The chain's CDR3 is CASSQVRGTEAFF. Here the CDR3 DNA reads TGTGCCAGCAGCCAGGTGAGGGGAACTGAAGCTTTCTTT.

This clonotype was observed a handful of times. The chain employs TRBV12-3 or TRBV12-4 and TRBJ2-7, with TRBD2 as a possible D gene (6 bases). The germline V and J ends were trimmed by 7 bases and 6 bases, with 19 bases remaining between them. The CDR3 runs 14 residues. The CDR3 reads CASNRREISSEQYF. As DNA, the CDR3 is TGTGCCAGCAATCGGAGGGAAATTTCAAGCGAGCAGTACTTC.

This clonotype has just a few counts. This chain connects TRBV2 to TRBJ2-1; 11 bases align to TRBD2. V dropped 4 bases and J dropped 7; count of bases not matched to a gene: 12. The germline V gene has CDR1 SNHLY and CDR2 FYNNEI. The CDR3 is 17 amino acids. The CDR3 loop reads CASSAIYSGRAGNEQFF. Here the CDR3 DNA reads TGTGCCAGCAGTGCCATATATAGCGGGAGGGCCGGGAATGAGCAGTTCTTC. The full variable domain, in which reference TRBV2 and TRBJ2-1 provide the parts outside the CDR3, is EPEVTQTPSHQVTQMGQEVILRCVPISNHLYFYWYRQILGQKVEFLVSFYNNEISEKSEIFDDQFSVERPDGSNFTLKIRSTKLEDSAMYFCASSAIYSGRAGNEQFFGPGTRLTVL.

This clonotype came up a few times. The CDR3 DNA is TGTGCCAGCAGCTTGTTTCCAGGGTCCTCTGGGGCCAACGTCCTGACTTTC. Translating it yields CASSLFPGSSGANVLTF. The chain employs TRBV7-2 and TRBJ2-6, with D maybe TRBD1 (5 bases). The CDR3 contains 17 residues. Trimming cost V 3 bases and J 0 bases, with 12 bases left between them. Germline-derived CDR1 and CDR2 are SGHTA and FQGNSA.

The chain employs TRBV6-5 and TRBJ2-5, with 9 bases aligning to TRBD1. This CDR3 is built from 16 residues. Trimming cost V 7 bases and J 1 base; bases outside gene matches: 10. CDR1 and CDR2 from the germline V gene are MNHEY and SVGAGI. The chain's CDR3 is CASTSLSTGGQETQYF. In DNA form, the CDR3 reads TGTGCCAGCACTTCCCTCTCGACAGGGGGCCAAGAGACCCAGTACTTC.

The table lists this clonotype with a few counts. The chain couples TRBV15 to TRBJ2-3; the D gene is possibly TRBD2 (6 bases). In germline, CDR1 is LNHNV, CDR2 YYDKDF (reference sequence). The CDR3 has 17 amino acids. V was pared by 0 bases and J by 0 bases, with 13 bases between. CDR3 amino acids: CATSRDHLAASTDTQYF. CDR3 nucleotide sequence: TGTGCCACCAGCAGAGATCACTTAGCGGCTAGCACAGATACGCAGTATTTT.

The rearrangement uses TRBV4-2 and TRBJ2-5; possible D gene TRBD2, 5 bases. Between the trimmed V and J ends, which lost 4 bases and 2 bases, there was a span of 17 bases. The V gene's germline CDR1 is LGHNA and CDR2 YNFKEQ. The CDR3 covers 16 residues. CDR3 loop: CASSLLTGIGQETQYF. In nucleotides, the CDR3 is TGTGCCAGCAGCCTCCTCACGGGGATCGGGCAAGAGACCCAGTACTTC.

In the case of this clonotype: Compared with germline, one end of the junction differs, possibly owing to a read error. The V gene is TRBV27, the J gene TRBJ2-2, with a tentative D call TRBD1 (5 bases). Germline V CDR1 and CDR2: MNHEY, SMNVEV (reference sequence). The CDR3 loop spans 17 amino acids. The CDR3 region is CASSISSGRRNTGELFF. In DNA, the CDR3 is TGTGCCAGCAGTATATCTTCAGGGCGCCGGAACACCGGGGAGCTGTTTTTT.

This clonotype was recorded a few times. The chain employs TRBV5-1 and TRBJ1-5, with 11 bases aligning to TRBD1. This CDR3 region has 17 residues. CDR1 and CDR2 from the germline V gene are SGHRS and YFSETQ. Germline trimming cut 3 bases from V and 7 bases from J; bases unmatched to any gene: 12. This CDR3 is CASSSYPGTGGRQPQHF. The CDR3 coding sequence is TGCGCCAGCAGCTCGTACCCAGGGACAGGGGGTCGCCAGCCCCAGCATTTT.

The chain uses TRBV20-1 and TRBJ2-3; TRBD2 matches at 8 bases. CDR1 is DFQATT, CDR2 SNEGSKA, per germline (reference sequence). The CDR3 is made up of 14 amino acids. The V gene end was trimmed by 5 bases and the J gene end by 0 bases; junction bases not matched to a gene: 4. DNA for the CDR3: TGCAGTGCTGGGCCTAGCGGGAGCACAGATACGCAGTATTTT. It yields the protein CSAGPSGSTDTQYF.

This chain uses TRBV4-2 with TRBJ2-2; TRBD1 agrees at 7 bases. The CDR3 is 15 amino acids. Trimming cost V 4 bases and J 3 bases; bases outside gene matches: 5. Germline CDR1 reads LGHNA; CDR2 reads YNFKEQ. The CDR3 DNA is TGTGCCAGCAGCCCAGACAGGGTGGACACCGGGGAGCTGTTTTTT. It specifies CASSPDRVDTGELFF.

The rearrangement uses TRBV14 and TRBJ2-1; 11 nucleotides align to TRBD2. Germline V CDR1 and CDR2: SGHDN, FVKESK. V lost 3 bases, J lost 6 bases, and 7 bases stayed unmatched. CDR3 length: 16 amino acids. CDR3 in DNA: TGTGCCAGCAGCCACACCACTAGCGGGAGATTCAATGAGCAGTTCTTC. It is translated as CASSHTTSGRFNEQFF.

This clonotype has a count of ten or more. The genes are TRBV5-1 and TRBJ2-5; perhaps TRBD1 as D (6 bases). This CDR3 has 14 residues. Germline V gives CDR1 SGHRS, CDR2 YFSETQ. Trimming pared 0 bases from V and 1 base from J, leaving 7 bases between. The CDR3, as DNA: TGCGCCAGCAGCTTGGGGGACACCCAAGAGACCCAGTACTTC. Protein product: CASSLGDTQETQYF. The full variable domain, rest sourced from reference TRBV5-1 and TRBJ2-5, is KAGVTQTPRYLIKTRGQQVTLSCSPISGHRSVSWYQQTPGQGLQFLFEYFSETQRNKGNFPGRFSGRQFSNSRSEMNVSTLELGDSALYLCASSLGDTQETQYFGPGTRLLVL.

The DNA of the CDR3 is TGTGCCAGCAGCTTGGGAAATAGCGGGTTTGAGCAGTTCTTC. It is translated as CASSLGNSGFEQFF. The rearrangement uses TRBV5-5 and TRBJ2-1; 7 nucleotides align to TRBD2. CDR1 and CDR2 (germline): SGHKS, YYEKEE (reference sequence). CDR3 length equals 14 residues. With V trimmed by 0 bases and J by 9 bases, 6 bases remained unmatched.

This clonotype was seen only a few times. The V call is TRBV5-1, the J call TRBJ2-7; 9 nucleotides line up with TRBD2. The CDR3 is 15 residues long. Germline CDR1 SGHRS, CDR2 YFSETQ. Germline trimming cut 4 bases from V and 6 bases from J; bases unmatched to any gene: 11. CDR3: CASSQGASGISEQYF. As DNA, the CDR3 is TGCGCCAGCAGCCAAGGGGCTAGCGGGATAAGCGAGCAGTACTTC. Variable domain in full (rest from reference TRBV5-1 and TRBJ2-7): KAGVTQTPRYLIKTRGQQVTLSCSPISGHRSVSWYQQTPGQGLQFLFEYFSETQRNKGNFPGRFSGRQFSNSRSEMNVSTLELGDSALYLCASSQGASGISEQYFGPGTRLTVT.

V is TRBV12-3 or TRBV12-4 and J is TRBJ1-2; D is uncertain. V was clipped by 0 bases and J by 0 bases, with 8 bases between them. The CDR3 covers 15 residues. Written as DNA, the CDR3 is TGTGCCAGCAGTTTAGCGGGAGCCACTAACTATGGCTACACCTTC. Amino acids: CASSLAGATNYGYTF.

This clonotype was counted only a few times. The chain combines TRBV12-3 or TRBV12-4 with TRBJ2-1, with 11 nucleotides matching TRBD1. CDR3 length: 14 residues. The V gene end was trimmed by 5 bases and the J gene end by 9 bases; junction bases not matched to a gene: 6. The chain's CDR3 is CASSLGQGAGEQFF. In nucleotides, the CDR3 is TGTGCCAGCAGTCTCGGACAGGGGGCAGGTGAGCAGTTCTTC.